The 2 T cell receptor beta chains below were found in one sample sequenced in a study of control samples from healthy donors and cancer patients. Sequenced by immunoSEQ multiplex PCR; TCRdb stores in-frame clones only, minus some. Here the sample spans fewer than 200,000 clones, about 86% being singletons. The sequencing sample was made of blood. All receptors derive from a woman aged 25 to 39 in good health.

The gene calls are TRBV12-3 or TRBV12-4 and TRBJ1-2; D gene ambiguous. The V end was cut by 6 bases, the J end by 6 bases, with 14 bases between. CDR3 length: 13 amino acids. CDR3 sequence reads: CASSRDRKNGYTF. In DNA form, the CDR3 reads TGTGCCAGCAGCCGCGATCGGAAGAATGGCTACACCTTC.

J is TRBJ1-5 and V is TRBV9; D is perhaps TRBD1 (5 bases). CDR1 is SGDLS and CDR2 is YYNGEE in the germline V gene. Trimming took 0 bases from V and 5 from J, leaving 12 bases between them. The CDR3 sequence is 15 residues long. In DNA, the CDR3 is TGTGCCAGCAGCGTAGAGTCAGGGCCGCATCAGCCCCAGCATTTT. This gives the protein CASSVESGPHQPQHF.